This TCR beta chain was observed in a study of CD8 T cells in ankylosing spondylitis. This clonotype was picked up many times. Molecular-barcoded quantitative 5'-RACE produced these TCR beta libraries. TCRdb itself ran the 5' RACE reads through MiXCR, one entry per CDR3 protein. The sample carries approximately 180,000 distinct CDR3 sequences, roughly 20% recorded once. The sequence came from a male donor under 35 with ankylosing spondylitis or in good health (not recorded which). Material: blood, either unsorted or a sorted T cell fraction (not recorded which).

The DNA of the CDR3 is TGCAGTGCTAGTGACAGCGCTGGCTCCTACGAGCAGTACTTC. The encoded protein is CSASDSAGSYEQYF. The chain has TRBV20-1 and TRBJ2-7; possible D gene TRBD1, 5 bases. This CDR3 is 14 amino acids long. Germline V gene data show CDR1 as DFQATT and CDR2 as SNEGSKA (reference sequence). V lost 3 bases, J lost 0 bases, and 12 bases lay in between.